A single T cell receptor (beta chain) is shown here with its context. Here immunoSEQ multiplex PCR was the method, and the copy in TCRdb shows in-frame clones only, minus some. This sample has 42,000 or so clones; more than 75% occur once, and the top ten carry about 40%. Deletions cut 2 bases from V and 0 bases from J, with 13 bases between. The CDR3 length is 15 residues. The germline V gene encodes CDR1 GTSNPN and CDR2 SVGIG (reference sequence). The data belong to a study of OX40 agonist ivuxolimab in advanced cancers. Study details: An agonistic anti-OX40 (CD134) antibody, ivuxolimab, was used to treat the patients. Eligibility admitted prior anti-PD-1, anti-PD-L1 or anti-CTLA-4 therapy; roughly 37% had some.

This receptor was taken from an adult with an advanced solid tumor such as melanoma, head and neck, liver or kidney cancer. This sample comprised CD4+ or CD8+ T cells sorted from blood, obtained in a trial of the OX40 agonist ivuxolimab. This chain uses TRBV30 with TRBJ1-1; possibly TRBD1 for D (6 bases). DNA for the CDR3: TGTGCCTGGAGTTCGGGACAAGGGGTGAACACTGAAGCTTTCTTT. Amino acid sequence: CAWSSGQGVNTEAFF.